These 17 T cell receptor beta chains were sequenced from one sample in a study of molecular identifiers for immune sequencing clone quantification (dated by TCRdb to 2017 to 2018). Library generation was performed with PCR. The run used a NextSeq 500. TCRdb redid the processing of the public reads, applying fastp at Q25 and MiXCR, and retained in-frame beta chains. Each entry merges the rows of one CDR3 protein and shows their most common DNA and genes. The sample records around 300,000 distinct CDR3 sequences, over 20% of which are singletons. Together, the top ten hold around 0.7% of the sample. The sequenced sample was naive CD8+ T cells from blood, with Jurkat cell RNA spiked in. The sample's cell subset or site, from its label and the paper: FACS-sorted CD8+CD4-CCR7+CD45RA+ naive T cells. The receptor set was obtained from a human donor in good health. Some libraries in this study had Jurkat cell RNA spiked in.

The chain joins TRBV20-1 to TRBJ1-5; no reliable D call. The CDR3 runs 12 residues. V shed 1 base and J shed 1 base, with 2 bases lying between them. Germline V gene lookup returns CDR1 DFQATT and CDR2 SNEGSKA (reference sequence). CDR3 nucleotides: TGCAGTGCTAGAGGGAGCAATCAGCCCCAGCATTTT. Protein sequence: CSARGSNQPQHF.

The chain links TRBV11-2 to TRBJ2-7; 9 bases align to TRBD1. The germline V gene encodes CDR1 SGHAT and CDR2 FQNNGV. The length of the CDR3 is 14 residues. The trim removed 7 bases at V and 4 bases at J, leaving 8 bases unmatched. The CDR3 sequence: CASTSGTGTYEQYF. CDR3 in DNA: TGTGCCAGCACCTCCGGGACAGGGACGTACGAGCAGTACTTC. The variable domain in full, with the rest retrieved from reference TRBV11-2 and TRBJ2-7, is EAGVAQSPRYKIIEKRQSVAFWCNPISGHATLYWYQQILGQGPKLLIQFQNNGVVDDSQLPKDRFSAERLKGVDSTLKIQPAKLEDSAVYLCASTSGTGTYEQYFGPGTRLTVT.

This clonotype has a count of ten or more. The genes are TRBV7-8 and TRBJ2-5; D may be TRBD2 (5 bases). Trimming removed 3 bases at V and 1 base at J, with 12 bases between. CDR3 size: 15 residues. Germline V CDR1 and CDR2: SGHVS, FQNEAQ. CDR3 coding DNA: TGTGCCAGCAGCTTTTACCGGGGAGTCCAAGAGACCCAGTACTTC. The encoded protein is CASSFYRGVQETQYF. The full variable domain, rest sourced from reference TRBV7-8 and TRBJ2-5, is GAGVSQSPRYKVAKRGQDVALRCDPISGHVSLFWYQQALGQGPEFLTYFQNEAQLDKSGLPSDRFFAERPEGSVSTLKIQRTQQEDSAVYLCASSFYRGVQETQYFGPGTRLLVL.

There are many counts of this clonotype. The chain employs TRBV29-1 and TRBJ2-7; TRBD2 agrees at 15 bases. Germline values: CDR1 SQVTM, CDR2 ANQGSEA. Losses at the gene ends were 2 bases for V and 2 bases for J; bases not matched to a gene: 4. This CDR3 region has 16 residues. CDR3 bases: TGCAGCGTTGAACTCGGACTAGCGGGGGGGCCCTACGAGCAGTACTTC. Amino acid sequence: CSVELGLAGGPYEQYF.

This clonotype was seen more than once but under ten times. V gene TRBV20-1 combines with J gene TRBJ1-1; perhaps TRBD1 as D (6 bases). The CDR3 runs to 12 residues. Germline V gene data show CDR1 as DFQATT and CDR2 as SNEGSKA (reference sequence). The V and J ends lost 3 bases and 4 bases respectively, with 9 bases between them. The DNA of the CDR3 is TGCAGTGCTAGTAAACAGGGCACTGAAGCTTTCTTT. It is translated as CSASKQGTEAFF.

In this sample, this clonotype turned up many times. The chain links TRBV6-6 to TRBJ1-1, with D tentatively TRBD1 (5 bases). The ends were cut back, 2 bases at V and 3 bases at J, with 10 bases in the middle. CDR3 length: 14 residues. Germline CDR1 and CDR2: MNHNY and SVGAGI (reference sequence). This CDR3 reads CASSYGKGYTEAFF. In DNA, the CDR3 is TGTGCCAGCAGTTACGGGAAGGGGTACACTGAAGCTTTCTTT.

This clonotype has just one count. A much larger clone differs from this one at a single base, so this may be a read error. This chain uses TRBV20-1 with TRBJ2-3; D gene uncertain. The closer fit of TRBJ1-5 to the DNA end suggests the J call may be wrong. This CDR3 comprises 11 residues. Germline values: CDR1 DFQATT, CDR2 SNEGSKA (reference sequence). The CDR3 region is CSARSRDTQHF. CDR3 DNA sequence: TGCAGTGCTAGGTCGCGAGATACGCAGCATTTT.

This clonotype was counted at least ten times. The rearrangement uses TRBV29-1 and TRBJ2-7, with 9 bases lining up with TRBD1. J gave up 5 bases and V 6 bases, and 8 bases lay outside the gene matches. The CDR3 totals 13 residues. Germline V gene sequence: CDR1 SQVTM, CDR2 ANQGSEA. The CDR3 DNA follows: TGCAGCGTAGACCAGACAGGGGGGCACGAGCAGTACTTC. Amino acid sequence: CSVDQTGGHEQYF.

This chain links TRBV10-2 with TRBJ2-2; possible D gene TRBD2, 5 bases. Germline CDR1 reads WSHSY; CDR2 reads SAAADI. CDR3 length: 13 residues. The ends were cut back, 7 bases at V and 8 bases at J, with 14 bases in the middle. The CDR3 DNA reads TGCGCCAGCACACACAGCCCGGGGGGGGAGCTGTTTTTT. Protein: CASTHSPGGELFF.

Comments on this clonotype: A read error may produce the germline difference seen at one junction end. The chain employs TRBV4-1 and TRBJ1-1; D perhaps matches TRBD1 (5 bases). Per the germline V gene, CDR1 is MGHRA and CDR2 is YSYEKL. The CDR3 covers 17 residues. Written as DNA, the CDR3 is TGCGCCCGCAGCCAAGATCGGGGTTACGGGGGGGGGACTGAAGCTTTCTTT. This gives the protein CARSQDRGYGGGTEAFF.

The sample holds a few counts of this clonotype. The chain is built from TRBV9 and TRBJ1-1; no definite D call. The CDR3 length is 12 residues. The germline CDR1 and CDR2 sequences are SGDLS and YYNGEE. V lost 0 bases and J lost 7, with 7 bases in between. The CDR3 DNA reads TGTGCCAGCAGCGTAGTAGGAGGTGAAGCTTTCTTT. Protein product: CASSVVGGEAFF.

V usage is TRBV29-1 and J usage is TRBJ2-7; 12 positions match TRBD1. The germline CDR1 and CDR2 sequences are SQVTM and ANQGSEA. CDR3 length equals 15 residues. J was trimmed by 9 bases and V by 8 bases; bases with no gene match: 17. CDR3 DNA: TGCAGCATCACCTGGGGGGACAGGGGGCTTAGTGTGCAGTACTTC. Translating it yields CSITWGDRGLSVQYF.

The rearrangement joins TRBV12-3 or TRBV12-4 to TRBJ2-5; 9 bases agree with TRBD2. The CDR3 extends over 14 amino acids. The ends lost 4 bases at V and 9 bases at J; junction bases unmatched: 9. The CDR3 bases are TGTGCCAGCAGTTCCCCCGGGACTAGCTCGTCCCAGTACTTC. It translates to CASSSPGTSSSQYF.

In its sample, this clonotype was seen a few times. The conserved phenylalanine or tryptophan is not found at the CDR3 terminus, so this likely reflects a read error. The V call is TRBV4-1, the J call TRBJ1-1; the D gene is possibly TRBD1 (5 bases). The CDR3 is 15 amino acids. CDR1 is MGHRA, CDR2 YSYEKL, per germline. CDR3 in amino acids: CSSSQEQGLNTEAFI. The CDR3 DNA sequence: TGCTCCAGCAGCCAAGAGCAGGGTTTGAACACTGAAGCTTTCATT.

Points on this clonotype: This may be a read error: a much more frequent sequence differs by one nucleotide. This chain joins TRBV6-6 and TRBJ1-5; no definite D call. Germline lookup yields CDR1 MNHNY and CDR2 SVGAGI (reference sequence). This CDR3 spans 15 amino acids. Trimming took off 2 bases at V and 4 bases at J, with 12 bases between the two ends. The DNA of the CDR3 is TGTGCCAGCAGTTACGTTAGTCGCGAAAATCAGCCCCAGCATTTT. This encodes CASSYVSRENQPQHF.

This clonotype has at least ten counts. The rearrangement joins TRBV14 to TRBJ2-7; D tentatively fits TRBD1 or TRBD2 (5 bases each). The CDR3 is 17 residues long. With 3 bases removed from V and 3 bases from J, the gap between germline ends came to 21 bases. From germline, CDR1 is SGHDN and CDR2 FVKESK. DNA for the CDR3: TGTGCCAGCAGCCAGCACGCGGTAGAGGGGACCAGCTACGAGCAGTACTTC. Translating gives CASSQHAVEGTSYEQYF.

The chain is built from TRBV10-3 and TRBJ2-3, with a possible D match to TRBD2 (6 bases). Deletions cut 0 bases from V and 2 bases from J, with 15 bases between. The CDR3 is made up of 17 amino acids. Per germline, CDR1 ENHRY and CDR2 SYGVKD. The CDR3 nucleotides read TGTGCCATCAGTGAGTCTGGGGGAGGAACACTCACAGATACGCAGTATTTT. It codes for CAISESGGGTLTDTQYF.